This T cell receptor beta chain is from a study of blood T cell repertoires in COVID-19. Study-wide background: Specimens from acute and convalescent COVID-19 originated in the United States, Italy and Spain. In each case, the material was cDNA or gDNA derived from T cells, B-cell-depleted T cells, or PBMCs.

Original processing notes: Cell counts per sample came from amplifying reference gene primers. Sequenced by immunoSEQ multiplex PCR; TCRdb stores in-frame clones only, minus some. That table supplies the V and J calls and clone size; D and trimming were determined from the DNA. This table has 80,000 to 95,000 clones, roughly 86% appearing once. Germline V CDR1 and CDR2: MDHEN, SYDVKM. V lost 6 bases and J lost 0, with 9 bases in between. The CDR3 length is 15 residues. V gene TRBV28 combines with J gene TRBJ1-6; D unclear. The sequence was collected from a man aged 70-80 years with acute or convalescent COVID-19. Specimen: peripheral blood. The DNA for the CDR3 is TGTGCCAGCAGGGTGCCGAGCTCCTATAATTCACCCCTCCACTTT. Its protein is CASRVPSSYNSPLHF.